This is a list of T cell receptor beta chains from one sample in a study of CD4+ T cells in melanoma. Clones were read by immunoSEQ multiplex PCR, and TCRdb kept only the in-frame ones, dropping some. This table holds about 50,000 clones, roughly nine tenths found once. The sample taken for sequencing was peripheral blood. The receptors originated from a human donor with melanoma. Each CDR3 is given with its conserved first and last residue. The D gene is left open where the match is weak. Clone size is not always given. Where it is, it says once, few, many or a class for expanded clones.

d_call	v_call	clone_size	j_call	cdr3_nt	cdr3_aa
.	TRBV4-2	.	TRBJ2-7	TGTGCCAGCAGCCATAGTGGGGGGGCCAAGGGCGAGCAGTACTTC	CASSHSGGAKGEQYF
TRBD1	TRBV14	.	TRBJ1-2	TGTGCCAGCAGCCAACGGGACAGGGGGTCTGGTGGCTACACCTTC	CASSQRDRGSGGYTF
TRBD1	TRBV5-1	.	TRBJ1-4	TGCGCCAGCAGCATCGGGACAGGAAGCTCCTACGCAACTAATGAAAAACTGTTTTTT	CASSIGTGSSYATNEKLFF
TRBD1	TRBV5-4	medium-sized	TRBJ2-1	TGTGCCAGCAGCGTGCAGGGGGCTCGTCAGTTCTTC	CASSVQGARQFF
.	TRBV2	.	TRBJ2-5	TGTGCCAGCAGTGCAGGGACACAAGAGACCCAGTACTTC	CASSAGTQETQYF
.	TRBV2	.	TRBJ1-1	TGTGCCAGCAAAGCCGAGACCGTAGAAGCTTTCTTT	CASKAETVEAFF
.	TRBV4-3	.	TRBJ1-1	TGCGCCAGCAGCCAAGATAAAGGGGGGGCTTTCACTGAAGCTTTCTTT	CASSQDKGGAFTEAFF
TRBD1	TRBV5-1	.	TRBJ2-2	TGCGCCAGCAGCTTGGAGGACAGGGCTAGGACCGGGGAGCTGTTTTTT	CASSLEDRARTGELFF
.	TRBV2	.	TRBJ1-5	TGTGCCAGCAGCCCCCCACTTGAGTTCGGACAGCCCCAGCATTTT	CASSPPLEFGQPQHF
.	TRBV6-5	few	TRBJ2-7	TGTGCCAGCAGTTACTCCTCCGGGCTGCCCTACGAGCAGTACTTC	CASSYSSGLPYEQYF
TRBD1	TRBV5-4	.	TRBJ1-1	TGTGCCAGCAGCTTTACAGGGGGCCATACTGAAGCTTTCTTT	CASSFTGGHTEAFF
TRBD2	TRBV7-2	.	TRBJ2-3	TGTGCCAGCAGCTTAGCCGGCGGGGGGGCAGAAGATACGCAGTATTTT	CASSLAGGGAEDTQYF
.	TRBV7-6	few	TRBJ2-5	TGTGCCAGCAGCTCTCCGGGGGCTAGGGAGACCCAGTACTTC	CASSSPGARETQYF
.	TRBV2	.	TRBJ1-5	TGTGCCAGCAGTGTGGGACTTCAACCAGCCCCCCAGCATTTT	CASSVGLQPAPQHF
.	TRBV7-8	.	TRBJ1-1	TGTGCCAGCAGCTTAGGGGGGGGGAACACTGAAGCTTTCTTT	CASSLGGGNTEAFF
TRBD1	TRBV5-1	.	TRBJ1-3	TGCGCCAGCAGCCCGGGACAGGGGGTAGACACCATATATTTT	CASSPGQGVDTIYF
.	TRBV6-5	.	TRBJ1-1	TGTGCCAGCACGGACCTTAGGAGACAGGAAGCTTTCTTT	CASTDLRRQEAFF
.	TRBV6-5	.	TRBJ1-5	TGTGCCAGCACCCAAAGGGTAGGGGTTCGGCAGCCCCAGCATTTT	CASTQRVGVRQPQHF
.	TRBV28	.	TRBJ1-5	TGTGCCAGCAGTTCAGACGTCCATAATCAGCCCCAGCATTTT	CASSSDVHNQPQHF
.	TRBV27	.	TRBJ2-2	TGTGCCAGCAGACCCACGAGAGGGCCCGGGGAGCTGTTTTTT	CASRPTRGPGELFF
.	TRBV7-3	.	TRBJ1-1	TGTGCCAGCAGCTTAAGTCCAGTCCGAGGGACTGAAGCTTTCTTT	CASSLSPVRGTEAFF
TRBD2	TRBV6-1	.	TRBJ2-3	TGTGCCAGCAGTACTAGCGGGGGGGCCCCAGATACGCAGTATTTT	CASSTSGGAPDTQYF
.	TRBV27	.	TRBJ1-5	TGTGCCAGCAGTGGGGGAGTGCATCAGCCCCAGCATTTT	CASSGGVHQPQHF
.	TRBV19	.	TRBJ1-4	TGTGCCAGTAGTATCCAGGCATATCCTGAAAAACTGTTTTTT	CASSIQAYPEKLFF
.	TRBV5-8	.	TRBJ2-2	TGTGCCAGCAGCTCTGGGACCGCCCTGAACACCGGGGAGCTGTTTTTT	CASSSGTALNTGELFF
TRBD1	TRBV6-5	few	TRBJ1-6	TGTGCCAGCAGTTACACGGGACAGGGTGCACCCCTCCACTTT	CASSYTGQGAPLHF
.	TRBV4-3	.	TRBJ1-1	TGCGCCAGCAGCCGCACCGGGACGGGGAACACTGAAGCTTTCTTT	CASSRTGTGNTEAFF
.	TRBV4-2	.	TRBJ1-6	TGTGCCAGCAGCCAAGAGGGGGGGGAAATTAATAATTCACCCCTCCACTTT	CASSQEGGEINNSPLHF
.	TRBV7-9	.	TRBJ1-1	TGTGCCAGCAGCTTAGGACCAGGGTGGGAAGCTTTCTTT	CASSLGPGWEAFF
TRBD1	TRBV7-6	.	TRBJ2-3	TGTGCCAGCAGCCAAACTACAGGGGGTGCGGATACGCAGTATTTT	CASSQTTGGADTQYF
.	TRBV5-1	.	TRBJ2-2	TGCGCCAGCAGCCTGAACACCGGGGAGCTGTTTTTT	CASSLNTGELFF
.	TRBV6-5	.	TRBJ1-5	TGTGCCAGCAGCCCCAGGGGCAATCAGCCCCAGCATTTT	CASSPRGNQPQHF
.	TRBV2	.	TRBJ1-5	TGTGCCAGCAGTGAAGCGGGAGGGGAGGGCCAGCCCCAGCATTTT	CASSEAGGEGQPQHF
.	TRBV5-6	.	TRBJ2-5	TGTGCCAGCATTCAGGGCCACCAAGAGACCCAGTACTTC	CASIQGHQETQYF
.	TRBV30	few	TRBJ2-7	TGTGCCTGGACAGGGGCCTCCTACGAGCAGTACTTC	CAWTGASYEQYF
.	TRBV28	.	TRBJ1-1	TGTGCCAGCAGTTTATTGAAATACGAAGCTTTCTTT	CASSLLKYEAFF
TRBD1	TRBV5-4	.	TRBJ2-1	TGTGCCAGCAGCTCAGGACAGGGGCCCTACAATGAGCAGTTCTTC	CASSSGQGPYNEQFF
.	TRBV5-4	few	TRBJ2-7	TGTGCCAGCAGCCCTTGGGGGAGCTACGAGCAGTACTTC	CASSPWGSYEQYF
TRBD2	TRBV19	.	TRBJ2-1	TGTGCCAGTAGTATTCCGGGGGGGGCCTACAATGAGCAGTTCTTC	CASSIPGGAYNEQFF
TRBD1	TRBV7-2	.	TRBJ1-2	TGTGCCAGCAGCTTAGATTCAGGGGGCTTACCAGCTAACTATGGCTACACCTTC	CASSLDSGGLPANYGYTF
.	TRBV6-6	.	TRBJ1-1	TGTGCCAGCGCCAATTCGGACAGAATAACTGAAGCTTTCTTT	CASANSDRITEAFF
TRBD1	TRBV5-1	once	TRBJ2-3	TGCGCCAGCAGCCCTACAGGGGGCCTTAGCACAGATACGCAGTATTTT	CASSPTGGLSTDTQYF
TRBD1	TRBV5-1	.	TRBJ1-2	TGCGCCAGCAGCACCCGACAGGGTGACTATGGCTACACCTTC	CASSTRQGDYGYTF
.	TRBV28	.	TRBJ1-4	TGTGCCAGCTTTCAAGAAAAACTGTTTTTT	CASFQEKLFF
.	TRBV27	.	TRBJ1-4	TGTGCCAGCAGTGGTATTAGGCGAACTAATGAAAAACTGTTTTTT	CASSGIRRTNEKLFF
.	TRBV7-9	.	TRBJ1-1	TGTGCCAGCTCTAGGGCGGCTACTGAAGCTTTCTTT	CASSRAATEAFF
.	TRBV11-3	.	TRBJ1-6	TGTGCCAGCAGCTTAGATGCTCCTAAAAGATGGTTTAATTCACCCCTCCACTTT	CASSLDAPKRWFNSPLHF
.	TRBV30	.	TRBJ1-1	TGTGCCTGGAGTGTACAGGTTAGGACTGAAGCTTTCTTT	CAWSVQVRTEAFF
.	TRBV9	.	TRBJ2-1	TGTGCCAGCAGCGAGGGGCGCGGGGCCTACAATGAGCAGTTCTTC	CASSEGRGAYNEQFF
.	TRBV4-2	.	TRBJ2-2	TGTGCCAGCAGCCAAGGACAGGCGAACACCGGGGAGCTGTTTTTT	CASSQGQANTGELFF
TRBD1	TRBV7-9	.	TRBJ1-2	TGTGCCAGCAGCCCAGTACCGGCGGACAGGGAGAGTGGCTACACCTTC	CASSPVPADRESGYTF
TRBD1	TRBV7-9	.	TRBJ1-4	TGTGCCAGCAGCTTCTTCCGGGACAGGTCGCATAAACTGTTTTTT	CASSFFRDRSHKLFF
.	TRBV7-9	.	TRBJ2-7	TGTGCCAGCAGCTTTAACTACGAGCAGTACTTC	CASSFNYEQYF
.	TRBV11-2	.	TRBJ1-2	TGTGCCAGCAGCTTAGACCGCCGGGACGAGGGCTATGGCTACACCTTC	CASSLDRRDEGYGYTF
.	TRBV18	.	TRBJ1-4	TGTGCCAGCTCACCCCCTGGCCCCCGCGCAACTAATGAAAAACTGTTTTTT	CASSPPGPRATNEKLFF
.	TRBV29-1	few	TRBJ2-7	TGCAGCGTTGAAGGGGTACAGGGTCAGGGGCAGTACTTC	CSVEGVQGQGQYF
.	TRBV6-1	.	TRBJ1-3	TGTGCCAGCAGCGCTGCGGGGGCTGGAAACACCATATATTTT	CASSAAGAGNTIYF
.	TRBV11-1	.	TRBJ2-1	TGTGCCAGCAGCCCCGATGTAGGGGGGAGCGATGAGCAGTTCTTC	CASSPDVGGSDEQFF
.	TRBV7-8	.	TRBJ2-7	TGTGCCAGCAGCTTAGTCTCCCGGACGGGCGAGCAGTACTTC	CASSLVSRTGEQYF
.	TRBV7-9	.	TRBJ2-7	TGTGCCAGCAGCCGGACAGACGAGCAGTACTTC	CASSRTDEQYF